These T cell receptor beta chains were read from a single sample in a study of cytomegalovirus exposure and HLA in healthy donors. The protocol was immunoSEQ multiplex PCR, while the TCRdb copy is restricted to in-frame clones and leaves out a portion. Of some 120,000 clones in the sample, roughly nine tenths were seen once. The sequencing input was PBMCs. The receptors were gathered from a man aged 25-45 years in good health and CMV-seronegative. The CDR3 runs from the conserved cysteine through the conserved F or W. The order of the fields is V gene, D gene, clone size, J gene, CDR3 DNA, CDR3 protein. The D gene is left open where the match is weak. A clone size is listed for some rows: how often the clone was seen (once, few, many), or a class if it is expanded.

TRBV5-1	-	-	TRBJ1-1	TGCGCCAGCAGCTTGTTGGGGGGTGAGAACACTGAAGCTTTCTTT	CASSLLGGENTEAFF
TRBV7-9	TRBD2	-	TRBJ2-5	TGTGCCAGCAGCTTCTTAGCGGGGTACCAAGAGACCCAGTACTTC	CASSFLAGYQETQYF
TRBV29-1	-	-	TRBJ2-7	TGCAGCGTTGGCAGGGTATCCTACGAGCAGTACTTC	CSVGRVSYEQYF
TRBV6-6	TRBD2	-	TRBJ2-1	TGTGCCAGCAGCCCACTAGCGGGGGGGAGAGATGAGCAGTTCTTC	CASSPLAGGRDEQFF
TRBV7-2	-	-	TRBJ1-2	TGTGCCAGCAGCGGGGGAGGGCGCGGCTATGGCTACACCTTC	CASSGGGRGYGYTF
TRBV27	TRBD1	-	TRBJ2-5	TGTGCCAGCAGTCAGCAGGGGGCTGAGGAGACCCAGTACTTC	CASSQQGAEETQYF
TRBV10-3	-	-	TRBJ1-6	TGTGCCATCAGTGAGTCGGGAGAGAGGACAGTCTATAATTCACCCCTCCACTTT	CAISESGERTVYNSPLHF
TRBV18	TRBD1	-	TRBJ2-3	TGTGCCAGCTCACCACTGAGGACAGGGGGCTCAGATACGCAGTATTTT	CASSPLRTGGSDTQYF
TRBV7-8	-	-	TRBJ1-2	TGTGCCAGCAGCTTACAGACAGATGATTACTATGGCTACACCTTC	CASSLQTDDYYGYTF
TRBV6-1	-	-	TRBJ1-4	TGTGCCAGCAGTGGCGAGGTGGCGGGTGAAAAACTGTTTTTT	CASSGEVAGEKLFF
TRBV28	TRBD1	-	TRBJ1-6	TGTGCCAGCAGTTTCCGTAGGGGGACAGGGGGCGCCTATTCACCCCTCCACTTT	CASSFRRGTGGAYSPLHF
TRBV2	TRBD1	-	TRBJ1-1	TGTGCCAGCAGTCCACCAGGGACAGGGAACACTGAAGCTTTCTTT	CASSPPGTGNTEAFF
TRBV4-1	-	-	TRBJ1-1	TGCGCCAGCAGCCAAGCACTAGGAGTGGGGAATAGTGAAGCTTTCTTT	CASSQALGVGNSEAFF
TRBV5-6	TRBD2	-	TRBJ2-3	TGTGCCAGCAGCTGGCGGGGGGCAGATACGCAGTATTTT	CASSWRGADTQYF
TRBV6-6	TRBD1	-	TRBJ1-6	TGTGCCAGCAGTCCTGACAGGGGAGGTTCACCCCTCCACTTT	CASSPDRGGSPLHF
TRBV5-1	-	-	TRBJ2-3	TGCGCCAGCAGCGGCGGAGGGGATACGCAGTATTTT	CASSGGGDTQYF
TRBV14	TRBD2	-	TRBJ2-1	TGTGCCAGCAGCCAAGTTCCTTCGACTAGCGGGGGTAGGGAGCAGTTCTTC	CASSQVPSTSGGREQFF
TRBV2	-	-	TRBJ2-7	TGTGCCAGCAAGAGGAGCTCCTACGAGCAGTACTTC	CASKRSSYEQYF
TRBV27	TRBD1	-	TRBJ1-2	TGTGCCAGCAGTGAAACAGGGGAGAGGGATGGCTACACCTTC	CASSETGERDGYTF
TRBV5-1	TRBD2	-	TRBJ2-5	TGCGCCAGCAGCCCCAGGACTAGCGGAAAAAGCGGGACCCAGTACTTC	CASSPRTSGKSGTQYF
TRBV4-2	-	-	TRBJ2-7	TGTGCCAGCAGCCAAGATGTAGGGACATCTACCCCATCCTACGAGCAGTACTTC	CASSQDVGTSTPSYEQYF
TRBV19	TRBD1	-	TRBJ1-2	TGTGCCAGTAGTATGTCAAGGACAGGGGTCTGGAATGGCTACACCTTC	CASSMSRTGVWNGYTF
TRBV19	-	-	TRBJ2-7	TGTGCCAGTAGTACCAACCTACAGGGCTACGAGCAGTACTTC	CASSTNLQGYEQYF
TRBV2	-	-	TRBJ1-4	TGTGCCAGCCTCTTATTGGGAGTAGGAGGGGAAAAACTGTTTTTT	CASLLLGVGGEKLFF
TRBV10-3	-	few	TRBJ1-6	TGTGCCATCACCTCGGGGAATTCACCCCTCCACTTT	CAITSGNSPLHF
TRBV6-5	-	-	TRBJ1-2	TGTGCCAGCACCCGGCAGGGTCAAGGCTACACCTTC	CASTRQGQGYTF
TRBV7-8	-	-	TRBJ1-1	TGTGCCAGCAGTCACAACCCCGGGACAATGAACACTGAAGCTTTCTTT	CASSHNPGTMNTEAFF
TRBV5-6	TRBD1	-	TRBJ2-2	TGTGCCAGCAGCTTGGGACAGGGGAGCACCGGGGAGCTGTTTTTT	CASSLGQGSTGELFF
TRBV10-3	TRBD1	-	TRBJ2-7	TGTGCCATCCAACGGGGACAGGAAACCTACGAGCAGTACTTC	CAIQRGQETYEQYF
TRBV7-2	TRBD2	-	TRBJ2-7	TGTGCCAGCAGCTTAGGGAGGACTAGCGTCGGCCGGGAGAACTTC	CASSLGRTSVGRENF
TRBV4-1	TRBD1	-	TRBJ2-7	TGCGCCAGCAGCCAGGCAGACAGGGTAGGGTACGAGCAGTACTTC	CASSQADRVGYEQYF
TRBV19	TRBD1	-	TRBJ2-2	TGTGCCAGTAGTATCGGACAGGCGAACACCGGGGAGCTGTTTTTT	CASSIGQANTGELFF
TRBV6-5	-	once	TRBJ1-5	TGTGCCAGCAGTTACTCTCGGGGAAACCAGCCCCAGCATTTT	CASSYSRGNQPQHF
TRBV6-6	-	-	TRBJ2-5	TGTGCCAGCACTTCGATTTCGGGGGTGGAGACCCAGTACTTC	CASTSISGVETQYF
TRBV19	TRBD2	-	TRBJ2-5	TGTGCCAGCGCTTCTCGGACTAGCGGGGGGCTTCAAGAGACCCAGTACTTC	CASASRTSGGLQETQYF
TRBV7-2	-	-	TRBJ2-5	TGTGCCAGCAGCTTAGGAGGGCAGGGGATGTTAAAGACCCAGTACTTC	CASSLGGQGMLKTQYF
TRBV10-1	TRBD2	-	TRBJ2-7	TGCGCCAGCAGTTCTAGCGGGGGGGCTGGCGAGCAGTACTTC	CASSSSGGAGEQYF
TRBV28	TRBD1	-	TRBJ1-6	TGTGCCTTTCGGAGGGGGCCTAATTCACCCCTCCACTTT	CAFRRGPNSPLHF
TRBV21-1	-	-	TRBJ1-6	TGTGCCAGCAGCAAAGGTCGGGCCAGGGGGACGGATTCACCCCTCCACTTT	CASSKGRARGTDSPLHF
TRBV5-5	TRBD1	-	TRBJ1-2	TGTGCCAGCAGCTTGGCAGGAGGACAGGGTCCCTATGGCTACACCTTC	CASSLAGGQGPYGYTF